Described below is a single T cell receptor (beta chain) sequence and its context. Its antigen is unidentified. On the basis of clinical symptoms, serum thyroxine and TRAb, thyroid ultrasound and orbital computed tomography, diagnoses were made. Cells are PBMCs isolated from more than 8.5 ml of fresh blood. This CDR3 is built from 20 residues. V was trimmed by 6 bases and J by 0 bases, leaving 27 bases between them. Per the germline V gene, CDR1 is MNHNS and CDR2 is SASEGT. The data stem from a study of T cells in Graves' hyperthyroidism and ophthalmopathy. Whole-study results and caveats: The model made its ophthalmopathy prediction, and onset followed a median approximately six months later. Expanded thyroid clonotypes (above 0.001) were mostly also found in blood.

Amplification targeted TCR beta CDR3 regions from RNA transcripts. An initial round of RT-PCR targeting the TCR CDR3 relied on the HTBI primer set. TCRdb used MiXCR to reprocess the multiplex PCR reads, holding one entry per CDR3 protein. The table lists roughly 500,000 distinct CDR3 sequences, roughly 22% of them singletons. Sequencing input: blood. The TCR was taken from a woman in her seventies with Graves' ophthalmopathy. This chain links TRBV6-1 with TRBJ2-1, with a possible D match to TRBD1 (9 bases). The CDR3 DNA follows: TGTGCCAGCAGGGGGACAGGGAGTTGGTTAGCGGGAAGCTCCTACAATGAGCAGTTCTTC. This codes for CASRGTGSWLAGSSYNEQFF.